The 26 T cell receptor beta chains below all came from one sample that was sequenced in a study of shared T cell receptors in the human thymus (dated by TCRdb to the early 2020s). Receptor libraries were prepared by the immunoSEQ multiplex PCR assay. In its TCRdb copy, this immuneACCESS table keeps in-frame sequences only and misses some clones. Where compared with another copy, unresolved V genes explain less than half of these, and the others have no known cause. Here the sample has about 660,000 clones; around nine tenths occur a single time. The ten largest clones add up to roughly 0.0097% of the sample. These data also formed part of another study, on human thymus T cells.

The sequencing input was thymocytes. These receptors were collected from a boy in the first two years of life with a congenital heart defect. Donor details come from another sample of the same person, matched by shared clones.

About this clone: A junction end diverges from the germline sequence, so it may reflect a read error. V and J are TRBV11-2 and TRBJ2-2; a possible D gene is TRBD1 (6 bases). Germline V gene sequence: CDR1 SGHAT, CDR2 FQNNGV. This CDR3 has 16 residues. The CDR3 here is CASSLEWGWDIGELFF. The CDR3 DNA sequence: TGTGCCAGCAGCCTAGAGTGGGGCTGGGACATCGGGGAGCTGTTTTTT.

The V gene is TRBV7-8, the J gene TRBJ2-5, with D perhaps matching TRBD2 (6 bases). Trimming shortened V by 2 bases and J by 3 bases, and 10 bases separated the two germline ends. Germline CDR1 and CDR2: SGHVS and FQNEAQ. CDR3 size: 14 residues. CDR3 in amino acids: CASSLSLAKETQYF. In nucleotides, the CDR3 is TGTGCCAGCAGCTTATCCCTAGCGAAAGAGACCCAGTACTTC.

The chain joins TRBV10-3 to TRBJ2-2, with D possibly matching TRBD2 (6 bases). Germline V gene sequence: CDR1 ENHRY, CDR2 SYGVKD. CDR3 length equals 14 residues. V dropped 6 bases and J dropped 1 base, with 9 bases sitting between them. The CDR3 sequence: CAIRLAWNTGELFF. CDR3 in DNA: TGTGCCATCAGACTAGCTTGGAACACCGGGGAGCTGTTTTTT.

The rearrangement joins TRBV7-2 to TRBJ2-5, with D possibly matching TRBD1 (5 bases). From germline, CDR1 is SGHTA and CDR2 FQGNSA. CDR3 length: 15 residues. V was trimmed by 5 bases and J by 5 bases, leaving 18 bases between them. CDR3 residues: CASSPGAGLGETQYF. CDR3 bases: TGTGCCAGCAGCCCAGGAGCAGGGTTAGGGGAGACCCAGTACTTC.

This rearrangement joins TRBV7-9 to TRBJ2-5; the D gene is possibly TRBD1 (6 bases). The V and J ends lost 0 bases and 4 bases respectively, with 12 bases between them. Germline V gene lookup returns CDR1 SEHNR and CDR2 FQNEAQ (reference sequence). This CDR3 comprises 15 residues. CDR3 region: CASSLAFGQIETQYF. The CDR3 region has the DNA TGTGCCAGCAGCTTAGCCTTCGGACAGATAGAGACCCAGTACTTC.

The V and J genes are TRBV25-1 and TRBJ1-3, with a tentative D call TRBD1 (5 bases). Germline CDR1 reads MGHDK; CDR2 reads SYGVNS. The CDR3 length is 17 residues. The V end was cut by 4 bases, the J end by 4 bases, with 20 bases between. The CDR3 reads CASSAGGMGSIGNTIYF. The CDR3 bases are TGTGCCAGCAGTGCGGGGGGGATGGGGAGTATCGGAAACACCATATATTTT.

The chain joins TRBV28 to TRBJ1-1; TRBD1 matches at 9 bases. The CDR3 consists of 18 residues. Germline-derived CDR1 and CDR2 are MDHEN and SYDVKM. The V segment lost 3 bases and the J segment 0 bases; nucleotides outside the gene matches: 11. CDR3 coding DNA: TGTGCCAGCAGTTTCCGGGACGACAGGGGGGAGATGAACACTGAAGCTTTCTTT. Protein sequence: CASSFRDDRGEMNTEAFF. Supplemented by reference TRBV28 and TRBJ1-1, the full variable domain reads DVKVTQSSRYLVKRTGEKVFLECVQDMDHENMFWYRQDPGLGLRLIYFSYDVKMKEKGDIPEGYSVSREKKERFSLILESASTNQTSMYLCASSFRDDRGEMNTEAFFGQGTRLTVV.

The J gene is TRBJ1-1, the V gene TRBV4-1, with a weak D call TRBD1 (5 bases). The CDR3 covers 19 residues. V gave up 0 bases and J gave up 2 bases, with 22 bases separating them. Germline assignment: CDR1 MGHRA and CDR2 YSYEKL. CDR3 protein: CASSQDFGRPGPLNTEAFF. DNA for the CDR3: TGCGCCAGCAGCCAAGATTTCGGGAGACCGGGACCCCTTAACACTGAAGCTTTCTTT.

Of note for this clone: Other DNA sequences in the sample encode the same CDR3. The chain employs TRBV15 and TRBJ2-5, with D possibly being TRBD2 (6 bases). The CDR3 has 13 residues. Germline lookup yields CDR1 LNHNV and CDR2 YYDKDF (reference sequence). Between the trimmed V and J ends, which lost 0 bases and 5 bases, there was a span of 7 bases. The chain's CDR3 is CATSRDRGETQYF. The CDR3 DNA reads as TGTGCCACCAGCAGAGACCGGGGGGAGACCCAGTACTTC.

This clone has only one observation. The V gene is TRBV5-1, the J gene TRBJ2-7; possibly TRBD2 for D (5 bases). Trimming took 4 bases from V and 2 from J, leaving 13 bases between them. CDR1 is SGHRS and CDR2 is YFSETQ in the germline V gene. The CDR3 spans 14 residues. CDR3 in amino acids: CASSPSGLPYEQYF. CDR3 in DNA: TGCGCCAGCAGCCCTTCGGGGTTACCCTACGAGCAGTACTTC. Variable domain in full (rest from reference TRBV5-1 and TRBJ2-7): KAGVTQTPRYLIKTRGQQVTLSCSPISGHRSVSWYQQTPGQGLQFLFEYFSETQRNKGNFPGRFSGRQFSNSRSEMNVSTLELGDSALYLCASSPSGLPYEQYFGPGTRLTVT.

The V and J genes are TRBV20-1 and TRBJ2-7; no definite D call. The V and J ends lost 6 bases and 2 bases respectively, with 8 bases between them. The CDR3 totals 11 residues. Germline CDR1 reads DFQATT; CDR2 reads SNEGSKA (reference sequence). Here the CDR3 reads CSATETYEQYF. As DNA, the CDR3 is TGCAGTGCCACAGAAACCTACGAGCAGTACTTC.

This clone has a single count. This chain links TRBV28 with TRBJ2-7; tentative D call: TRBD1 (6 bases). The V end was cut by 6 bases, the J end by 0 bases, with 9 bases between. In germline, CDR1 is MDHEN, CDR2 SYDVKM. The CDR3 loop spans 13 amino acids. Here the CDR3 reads CASRQGPSYEQYF. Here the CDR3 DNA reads TGTGCCAGCAGGCAGGGGCCCTCCTACGAGCAGTACTTC.

CDR3 sequence (DNA): TGTGCCCCAAACTTCGTAAGGCAGTTCTTC. This encodes CAPNFVRQFF. The chain employs TRBV19 and TRBJ2-1; D is unclear. There are 10 residues in the CDR3. Germline V CDR1 and CDR2: LNHDA, SQIVND (reference sequence). V shed 11 bases and J shed 12 bases, with 14 bases lying between them.

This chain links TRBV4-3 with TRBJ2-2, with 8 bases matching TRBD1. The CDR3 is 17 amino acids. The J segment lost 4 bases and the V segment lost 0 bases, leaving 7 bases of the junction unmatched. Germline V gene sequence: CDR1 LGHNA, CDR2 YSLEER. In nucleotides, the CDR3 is TGCGCCAGCAGCCAAGATTCGGACAGGGATAGCACCGGGGAGCTGTTTTTT. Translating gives CASSQDSDRDSTGELFF.

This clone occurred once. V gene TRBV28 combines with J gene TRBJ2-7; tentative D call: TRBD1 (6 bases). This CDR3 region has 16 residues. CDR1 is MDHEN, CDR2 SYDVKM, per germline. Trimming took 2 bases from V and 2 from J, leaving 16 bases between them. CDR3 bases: TGTGCCAGCAGTTTAGGCCCCAGGGGTCCTACCTACGAGCAGTACTTC. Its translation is CASSLGPRGPTYEQYF.

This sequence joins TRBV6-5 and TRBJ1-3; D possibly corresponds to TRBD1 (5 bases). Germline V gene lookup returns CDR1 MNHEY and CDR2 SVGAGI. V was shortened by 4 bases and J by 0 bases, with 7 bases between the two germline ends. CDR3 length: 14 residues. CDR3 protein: CASSLTGSGNTIYF. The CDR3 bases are TGTGCCAGCAGTTTAACAGGCTCTGGAAACACCATATATTTT.

The CDR3 DNA reads TGTGCCTGGACAATCCGGGACAGGGGAAAAAAACTGTTTTTT. This gives the protein CAWTIRDRGKKLFF. The chain combines TRBV30 with TRBJ1-4, with 10 nucleotides matching TRBD1. V lost 4 bases, J lost 9 bases, and 8 bases stayed unmatched. The length of the CDR3 is 14 residues. The germline V gene has CDR1 GTSNPN and CDR2 SVGIG (reference sequence).

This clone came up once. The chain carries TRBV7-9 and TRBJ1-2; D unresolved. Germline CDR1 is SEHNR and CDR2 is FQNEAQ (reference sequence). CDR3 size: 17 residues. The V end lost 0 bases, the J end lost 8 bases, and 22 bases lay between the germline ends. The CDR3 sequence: CASSLALRREMMKGYTF. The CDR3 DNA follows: TGTGCCAGCAGCTTAGCCCTTCGTCGGGAGATGATGAAGGGCTACACCTTC.

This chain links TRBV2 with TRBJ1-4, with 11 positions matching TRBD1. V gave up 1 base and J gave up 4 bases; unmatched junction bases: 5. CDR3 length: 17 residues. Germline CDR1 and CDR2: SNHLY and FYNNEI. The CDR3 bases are TGTGCCAGCAGTGAAGGGACAGGGGGCAAGGGTAATGAAAAACTGTTTTTT. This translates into CASSEGTGGKGNEKLFF.

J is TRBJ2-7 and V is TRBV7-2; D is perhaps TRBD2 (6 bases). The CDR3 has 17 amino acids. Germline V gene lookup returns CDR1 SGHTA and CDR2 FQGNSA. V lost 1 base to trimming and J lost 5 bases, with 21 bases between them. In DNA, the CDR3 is TGTGCCAGCAGCTTAGTATTCCGGGGACGGGAGCCCCACGAGCAGTACTTC. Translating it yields CASSLVFRGREPHEQYF.

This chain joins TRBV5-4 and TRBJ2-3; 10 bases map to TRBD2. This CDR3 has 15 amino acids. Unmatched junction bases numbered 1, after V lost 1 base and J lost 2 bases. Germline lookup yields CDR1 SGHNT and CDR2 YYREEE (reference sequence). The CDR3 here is CASSLTSGTTDTQYF. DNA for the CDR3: TGTGCCAGCAGCTTGACTAGCGGGACCACAGATACGCAGTATTTT.

CDR3 sequence (DNA): TGTGCCAGCAGCCGCCACGGACTAGCAGACACCGGGGAGCTGTTTTTT. This translates into CASSRHGLADTGELFF. V and J are TRBV14 and TRBJ2-2, with 8 bases that match TRBD2. The V segment lost 4 bases and the J segment 3 bases; nucleotides outside the gene matches: 7. Germline V gene sequence: CDR1 SGHDN, CDR2 FVKESK. The CDR3 consists of 16 residues.

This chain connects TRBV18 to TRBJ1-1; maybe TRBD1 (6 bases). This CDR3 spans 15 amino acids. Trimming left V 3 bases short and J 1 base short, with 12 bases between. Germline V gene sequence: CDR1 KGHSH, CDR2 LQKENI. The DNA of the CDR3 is TGTGCCAGCTCACCCTCGGGACATCCGAACACTGAAGCTTTCTTT. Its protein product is CASSPSGHPNTEAFF.

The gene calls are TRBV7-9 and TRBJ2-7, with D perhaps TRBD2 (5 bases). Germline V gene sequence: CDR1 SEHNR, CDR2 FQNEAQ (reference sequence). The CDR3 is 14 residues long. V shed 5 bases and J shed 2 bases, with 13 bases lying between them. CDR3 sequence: CASSNRLGAYEQYF. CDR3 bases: TGTGCCAGCAGCAACCGACTGGGAGCCTACGAGCAGTACTTC.

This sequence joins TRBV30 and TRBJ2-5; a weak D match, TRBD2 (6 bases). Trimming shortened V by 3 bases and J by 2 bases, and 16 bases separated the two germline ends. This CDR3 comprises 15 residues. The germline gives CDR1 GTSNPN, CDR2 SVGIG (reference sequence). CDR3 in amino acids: CAWRTSAGRQETQYF. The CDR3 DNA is TGTGCCTGGAGGACGTCGGCGGGAAGGCAAGAGACCCAGTACTTC.

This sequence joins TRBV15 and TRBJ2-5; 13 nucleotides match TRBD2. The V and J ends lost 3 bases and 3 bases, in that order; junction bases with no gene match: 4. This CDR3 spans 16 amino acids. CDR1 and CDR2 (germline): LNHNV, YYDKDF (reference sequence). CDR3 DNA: TGTGCCACCAGCAGGACCGGGACTAGCGGGAAAGAGACCCAGTACTTC. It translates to CATSRTGTSGKETQYF.